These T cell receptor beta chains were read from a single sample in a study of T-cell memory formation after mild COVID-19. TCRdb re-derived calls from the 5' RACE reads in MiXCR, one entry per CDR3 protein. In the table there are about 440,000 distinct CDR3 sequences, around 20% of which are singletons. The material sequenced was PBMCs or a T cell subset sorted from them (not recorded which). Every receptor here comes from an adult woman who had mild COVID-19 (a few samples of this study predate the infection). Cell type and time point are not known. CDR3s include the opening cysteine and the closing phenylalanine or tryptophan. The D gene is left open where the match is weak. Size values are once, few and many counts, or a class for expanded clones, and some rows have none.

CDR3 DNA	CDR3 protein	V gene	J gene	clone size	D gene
TGTGCCAGTACCGCAGTCCTCTCTGGAAACACCATATATTTT	CASTAVLSGNTIYF	TRBV19	TRBJ1-3	NA	NA
TGCAGCGCTTCGTTAGACAGTTCCGATACGCAGTATTTT	CSASLDSSDTQYF	TRBV29-1	TRBJ2-3	few	NA
TGTGCCAGCAGCCAGGCCTTCGGGACCCAGTACTTC	CASSQAFGTQYF	TRBV7-9	TRBJ2-5	NA	NA
TGTGCCAGCAGCCGTCCGGGACCCAACTACGAGCAGTACTTC	CASSRPGPNYEQYF	TRBV12-3/TRBV12-4	TRBJ2-7	few	NA
TGCGCCAGCAGTGTGGTGACAGGAATAGGCTATGGCTACACCTTC	CASSVVTGIGYGYTF	TRBV5-1	TRBJ1-2	few	NA
TGCGCCAGCAGCTTGGCTTCGGGTCTGACTAGCACAGATACGCAGTATTTT	CASSLASGLTSTDTQYF	TRBV5-1	TRBJ2-3	many	NA
TGTGCCAGCAGCCAAGCCCCGGGGGCCTATGGCTACACCTTC	CASSQAPGAYGYTF	TRBV14	TRBJ1-2	few	NA
TGCAGCGTTGAAGATCTGGCGGGAGGACACAATGAGCAGTTCTTC	CSVEDLAGGHNEQFF	TRBV29-1	TRBJ2-1	NA	TRBD2
TGTGCCAGCAGCTTGACAGGGGAGGGTGGCTACACCTTC	CASSLTGEGGYTF	TRBV7-2	TRBJ1-2	few	TRBD1
TGTGCCAGCAGCCAGAACGACGGGGGCGAGCAGTACTTC	CASSQNDGGEQYF	TRBV7-9	TRBJ2-7	few	NA
TGCAGTGCTGCTCTTAGCAATGAGCAGTTCTTC	CSAALSNEQFF	TRBV20-1	TRBJ2-1	NA	NA
TGTGCCAGCAGTCCAACGGGGGCAGCTAACTATGGCTACACCTTC	CASSPTGAANYGYTF	TRBV6-6	TRBJ1-2	NA	NA
TGTGCCAGCAGCTTAGAGGGGGGTGAAGCTTTCTTT	CASSLEGGEAFF	TRBV11-3	TRBJ1-1	NA	NA
TGTGCCAGTAGGACAGACACGACGTCCTACGAGCAGTACTTC	CASRTDTTSYEQYF	TRBV19	TRBJ2-7	NA	NA
TGTGCCAGCAGCCAAGAAGCTACCAGCGGGGGCTACGAGCAGTACTTC	CASSQEATSGGYEQYF	TRBV4-2	TRBJ2-7	NA	TRBD2
TGTGCCAGCAGTTTCGTACCGACAGGGGGAGGTGAAAAACTGTTTTTT	CASSFVPTGGGEKLFF	TRBV12-3/TRBV12-4	TRBJ1-4	once	TRBD1
TGTGCCAGCACCAAGGGGGACAGGGCTGGCAATCAGCCCCAGCATTTT	CASTKGDRAGNQPQHF	TRBV6-2/TRBV6-3	TRBJ1-5	many	TRBD1
TGTGCCAGCAGCTTAAAGATACCGGTCCTACTGCGAAATGAGCAGTTCTTC	CASSLKIPVLLRNEQFF	TRBV11-2	TRBJ2-1	NA	NA
TGCGCCAGCAGCCGCGATGGGGGGGGCTCGGATCAGCCCCAGCATTTT	CASSRDGGGSDQPQHF	TRBV4-1	TRBJ1-5	few	NA
TGTGCCAGCAGTTTCGGACAGGGACACAATGAGCAGTTCTTC	CASSFGQGHNEQFF	TRBV12-3/TRBV12-4	TRBJ2-1	few	TRBD1
TGCAGTGCTGGACTAGCGGGAGGGCGGGATGAGCAGTTCTTC	CSAGLAGGRDEQFF	TRBV20-1	TRBJ2-1	few	TRBD2
TGCAGCGTTTACCAGGGGGCGAACGAGCAGTACTTC	CSVYQGANEQYF	TRBV29-1	TRBJ2-7	many	TRBD1
TGTGCCACCAGCCAGACTAGCGGGACTCTAGAAGGGGAGTTCTTC	CATSQTSGTLEGEFF	TRBV15	TRBJ2-1	few	TRBD2
TGTGCCAGCAGCCAAGCAAGGACACTAAGCACAGATACGCAGTATTTT	CASSQARTLSTDTQYF	TRBV3-1	TRBJ2-3	NA	NA
TGTGCCAGCAGCTTAGGACAGGGCTCTCGATCCTACGAGCAGTACTTC	CASSLGQGSRSYEQYF	TRBV7-2	TRBJ2-7	NA	TRBD1
TGTGCCAGCAGTACCCGCCGCCGCGACAGGGCGCAAGGCTACACCTTC	CASSTRRRDRAQGYTF	TRBV6-6	TRBJ1-2	NA	TRBD1
TGTGCCAGCAGCCCCCAGGGCCTCTCCTACGAGCAGTACTTC	CASSPQGLSYEQYF	TRBV7-2	TRBJ2-7	NA	NA
TGCAGCGTTGAAACGACTGAAGCTTTCTTT	CSVETTEAFF	TRBV29-1	TRBJ1-1	NA	NA
TGTGCCAGCAGTGAATTAATCGGGGGTACCTACAATGAGCAGTTCTTC	CASSELIGGTYNEQFF	TRBV6-1	TRBJ2-1	few	NA
TGTGCCAGCAGTTTGCCGGGGCTAGGGAGGCCTGAAGCTTTCTTT	CASSLPGLGRPEAFF	TRBV12-3/TRBV12-4	TRBJ1-1	few	NA
TGTGCCAGCAGTGAAGGTCGGCGGAACACTGAAGCTTTCTTT	CASSEGRRNTEAFF	TRBV2	TRBJ1-1	NA	NA
TGTGCCACCAGTGATTTGATGGGGGAGATGAATGAGCAGTTCTTC	CATSDLMGEMNEQFF	TRBV24-1	TRBJ2-1	NA	NA
TGTGCCAGCAGCGTAGGGCCAGGGTACGCAGATACGCAGTATTTT	CASSVGPGYADTQYF	TRBV9	TRBJ2-3	few	NA
TGTGCCAGCAGCGTCACAGGGGATTCACCCCTCCACTTT	CASSVTGDSPLHF	TRBV7-2	TRBJ1-6	few	TRBD1
TGTGCCAGCAGCTTCTACAGGGACACCGGGGAGCTGTTTTTT	CASSFYRDTGELFF	TRBV7-3	TRBJ2-2	few	NA
TGCAGTGCTAGAGACCCCGGCACTTTGAACACTGAAGCTTTCTTT	CSARDPGTLNTEAFF	TRBV20-1	TRBJ1-1	NA	NA
TGTGCCAGCAGCCAAGAAGGGTGGGAGCCGGACAATGAGCAGTTCTTC	CASSQEGWEPDNEQFF	TRBV4-2	TRBJ2-1	NA	NA
TGTGCCAGCAGACCATTAGCGGGCGGTACAGATACGCAGTATTTT	CASRPLAGGTDTQYF	TRBV6-6	TRBJ2-3	few	TRBD2
TGTGCCAGCAGCTTTTCCGACTATCTGGCCCCGAATACGCAGTATTTT	CASSFSDYLAPNTQYF	TRBV7-2	TRBJ2-3	NA	NA
TGTGCCAGCAGCCAATCGTCAGGGAAAACAGATACGCAGTATTTT	CASSQSSGKTDTQYF	TRBV16	TRBJ2-3	few	NA
TGTGCCAGCAGTAGACGAAAGGACAGGGGGGACTCCGGGGAGCTGTTTTTT	CASSRRKDRGDSGELFF	TRBV25-1	TRBJ2-2	few	TRBD1
TGTGCCAGCAGTGATTACGCAGGGGCCTACGAGCAGTACTTC	CASSDYAGAYEQYF	TRBV6-1	TRBJ2-7	NA	NA
TGTGCCAGCAGCTTATGGGGGCGAGGCTCTGGAAACACCATATATTTT	CASSLWGRGSGNTIYF	TRBV7-9	TRBJ1-3	few	NA
TGTGCCTGGGCAGGGGGAGGCACAGATACGCAGTATTTT	CAWAGGGTDTQYF	TRBV30	TRBJ2-3	NA	TRBD1
TGTGCCAGCAGCTTAGGTCTGGGGGGGGCAAGTGGGGCCAACGTCCTGACTTTC	CASSLGLGGASGANVLTF	TRBV11-2	TRBJ2-6	NA	NA
TGTGCCTGCCGCGGGACAGGTCCCTACGAGCAGTACTTC	CACRGTGPYEQYF	TRBV30	TRBJ2-7	NA	TRBD1
TGTGCCACCGCGGGGCAGGGCAGCTCCTACGAGCAGTACTTC	CATAGQGSSYEQYF	TRBV2	TRBJ2-7	few	NA
TGTGCCAGCAGCTTAGTACAGGGCGGCCCGGCCAATGAGCAGTTCTTC	CASSLVQGGPANEQFF	TRBV7-9	TRBJ2-1	few	NA
TGCGCCAGCAGCTACGTGGGACAGGGCCACGGGGAGCTGTTTTTT	CASSYVGQGHGELFF	TRBV5-1	TRBJ2-2	few	TRBD1
TGTGCCAGCAACCCAGGGGTCCCCTATGGCTACACCTTC	CASNPGVPYGYTF	TRBV12-3/TRBV12-4	TRBJ1-2	NA	NA
TGTGCCAGCATGGGGGGCAGGCTCTCACCCCTCCACTTT	CASMGGRLSPLHF	TRBV6-5	TRBJ1-6	NA	NA
TGTGCCAGCACTTCCCCACCGAGGACTAGCGGGAGGAGCTCCTACGAGCAGTACTTC	CASTSPPRTSGRSSYEQYF	TRBV7-9	TRBJ2-7	few	TRBD2
TGTGCCAGCAGTCCCTCGACAGCTACTGAAGCTTTCTTT	CASSPSTATEAFF	TRBV27	TRBJ1-1	NA	NA
TGTGCCACCAGTTCCGGTGGCGGTACCTACAATGAGCAGTTCTTC	CATSSGGGTYNEQFF	TRBV24-1	TRBJ2-1	few	NA
TGTGCCAGCAGCCCCGCACCGACAGGGGCCTTTTACGAGCAGTACTTC	CASSPAPTGAFYEQYF	TRBV7-9	TRBJ2-7	NA	TRBD1